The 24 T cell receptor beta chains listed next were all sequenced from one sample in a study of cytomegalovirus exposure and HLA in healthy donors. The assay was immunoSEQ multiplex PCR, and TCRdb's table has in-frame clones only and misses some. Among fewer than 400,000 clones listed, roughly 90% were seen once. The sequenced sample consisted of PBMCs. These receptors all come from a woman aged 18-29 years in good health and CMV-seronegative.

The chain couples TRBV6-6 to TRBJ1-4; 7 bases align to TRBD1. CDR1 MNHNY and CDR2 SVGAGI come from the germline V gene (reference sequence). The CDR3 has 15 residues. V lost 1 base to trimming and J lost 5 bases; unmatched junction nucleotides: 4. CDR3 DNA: TGTGCCAGCAGTTACTTGGACAGGCGGAATGAAAAACTGTTTTTT. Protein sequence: CASSYLDRRNEKLFF.

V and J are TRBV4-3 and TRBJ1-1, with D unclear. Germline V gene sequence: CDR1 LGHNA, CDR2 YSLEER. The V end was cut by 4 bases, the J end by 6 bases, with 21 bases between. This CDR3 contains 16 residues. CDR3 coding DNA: TGCGCCAGCAGCCCCCAGGATACGGCTGTAGACGCTGAAGCTTTCTTT. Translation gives CASSPQDTAVDAEAFF.

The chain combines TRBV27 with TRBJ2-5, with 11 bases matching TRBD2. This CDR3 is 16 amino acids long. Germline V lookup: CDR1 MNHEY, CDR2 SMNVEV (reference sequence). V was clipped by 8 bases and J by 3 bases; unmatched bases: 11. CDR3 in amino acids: CASGFSGRAGKETQYF. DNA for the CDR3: TGTGCCAGCGGATTTAGCGGGAGGGCCGGAAAAGAGACCCAGTACTTC.

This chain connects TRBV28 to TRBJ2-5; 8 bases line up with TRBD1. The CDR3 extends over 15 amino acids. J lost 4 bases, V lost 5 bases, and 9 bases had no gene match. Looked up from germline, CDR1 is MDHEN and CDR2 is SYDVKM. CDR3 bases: TGTGCCAGCAGTCTGGACAGGGACTTGGTAGAGACCCAGTACTTC. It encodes CASSLDRDLVETQYF.

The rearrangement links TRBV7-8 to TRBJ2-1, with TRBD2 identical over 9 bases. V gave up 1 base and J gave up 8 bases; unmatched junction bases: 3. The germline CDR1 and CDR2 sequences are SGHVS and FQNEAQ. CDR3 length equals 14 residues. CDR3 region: CASSLVAGGDEQFF. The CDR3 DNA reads TGTGCCAGCAGCTTAGTGGCGGGAGGGGATGAGCAGTTCTTC.

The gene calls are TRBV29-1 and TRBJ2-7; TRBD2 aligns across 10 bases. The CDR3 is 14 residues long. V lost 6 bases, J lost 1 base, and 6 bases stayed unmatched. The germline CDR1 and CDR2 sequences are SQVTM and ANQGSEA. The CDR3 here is CSVLQREGSYEQYF. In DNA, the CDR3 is TGCAGCGTCCTCCAGCGGGAGGGGTCCTACGAGCAGTACTTC.

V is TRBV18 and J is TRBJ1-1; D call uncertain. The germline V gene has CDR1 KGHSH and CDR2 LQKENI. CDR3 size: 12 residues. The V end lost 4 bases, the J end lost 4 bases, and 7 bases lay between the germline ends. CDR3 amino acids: CASSLESTEAFF. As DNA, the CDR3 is TGTGCCAGCTCACTAGAGAGCACTGAAGCTTTCTTT.

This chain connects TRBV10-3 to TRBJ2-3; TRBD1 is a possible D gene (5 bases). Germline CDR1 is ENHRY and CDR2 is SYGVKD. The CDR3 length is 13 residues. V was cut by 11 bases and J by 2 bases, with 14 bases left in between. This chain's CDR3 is CASRDIPTDTQYF. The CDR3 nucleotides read TGTGCCTCCAGGGATATACCCACAGATACGCAGTATTTT.

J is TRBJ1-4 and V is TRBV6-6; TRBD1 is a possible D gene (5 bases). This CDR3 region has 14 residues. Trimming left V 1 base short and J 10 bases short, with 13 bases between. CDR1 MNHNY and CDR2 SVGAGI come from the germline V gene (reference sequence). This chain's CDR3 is CASSYLDTGGKLFF. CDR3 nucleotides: TGTGCCAGCAGTTACTTAGATACAGGTGGAAAACTGTTTTTT.

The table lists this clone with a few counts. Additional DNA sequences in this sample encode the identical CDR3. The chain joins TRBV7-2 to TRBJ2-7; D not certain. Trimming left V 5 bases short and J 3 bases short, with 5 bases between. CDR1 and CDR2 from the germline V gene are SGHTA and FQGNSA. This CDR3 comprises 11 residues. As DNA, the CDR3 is TGTGCCAGCAGCCCAGGCTACGAGCAGTACTTC. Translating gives CASSPGYEQYF.

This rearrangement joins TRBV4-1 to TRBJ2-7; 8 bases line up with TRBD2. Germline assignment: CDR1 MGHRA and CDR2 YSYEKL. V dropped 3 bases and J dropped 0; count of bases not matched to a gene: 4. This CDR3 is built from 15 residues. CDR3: CASSQLAGASYEQYF. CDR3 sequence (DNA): TGCGCCAGCAGCCAGCTAGCGGGTGCCTCCTACGAGCAGTACTTC.

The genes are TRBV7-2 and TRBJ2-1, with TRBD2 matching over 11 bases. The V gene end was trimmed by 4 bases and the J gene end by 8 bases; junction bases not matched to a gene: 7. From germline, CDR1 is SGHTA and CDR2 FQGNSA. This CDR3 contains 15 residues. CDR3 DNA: TGTGCCAGCAGCTCGACTAGCGGGATTTGGGATGAGCAGTTCTTC. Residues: CASSSTSGIWDEQFF.

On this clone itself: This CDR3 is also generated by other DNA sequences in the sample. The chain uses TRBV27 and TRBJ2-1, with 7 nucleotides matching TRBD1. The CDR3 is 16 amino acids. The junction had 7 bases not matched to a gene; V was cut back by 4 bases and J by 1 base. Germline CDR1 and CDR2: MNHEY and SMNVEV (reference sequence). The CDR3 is CASSSLAGGSYNEQFF. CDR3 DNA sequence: TGTGCCAGCAGTTCTTTGGCAGGGGGTTCCTACAATGAGCAGTTCTTC.

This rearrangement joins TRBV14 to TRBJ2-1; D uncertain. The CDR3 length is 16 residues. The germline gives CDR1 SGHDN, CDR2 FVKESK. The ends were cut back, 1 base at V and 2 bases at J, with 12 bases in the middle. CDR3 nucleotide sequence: TGTGCCAGCAGCCAAGTCGGCAGCGCGCCCTACAATGAGCAGTTCTTC. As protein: CASSQVGSAPYNEQFF.

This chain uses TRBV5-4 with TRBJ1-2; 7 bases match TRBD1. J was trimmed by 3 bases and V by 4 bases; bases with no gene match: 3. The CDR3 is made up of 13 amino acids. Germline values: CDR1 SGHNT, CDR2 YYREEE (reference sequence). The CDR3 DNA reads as TGTGCCAGCAGCCCAGACAGGGACTATGGCTACACCTTC. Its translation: CASSPDRDYGYTF. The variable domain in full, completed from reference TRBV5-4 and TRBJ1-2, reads ETGVTQSPTHLIKTRGQQVTLRCSSQSGHNTVSWYQQALGQGPQFIFQYYREEENGRGNFPPRFSGLQFPNYSSELNVNALELDDSALYLCASSPDRDYGYTFGSGTRLTVV.

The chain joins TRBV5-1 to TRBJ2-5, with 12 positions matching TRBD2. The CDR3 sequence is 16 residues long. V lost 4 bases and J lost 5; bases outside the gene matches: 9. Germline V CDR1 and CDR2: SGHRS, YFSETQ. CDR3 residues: CASSPSGRAYKETQYF. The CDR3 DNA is TGCGCCAGCAGCCCTAGCGGGAGGGCCTATAAGGAGACCCAGTACTTC.

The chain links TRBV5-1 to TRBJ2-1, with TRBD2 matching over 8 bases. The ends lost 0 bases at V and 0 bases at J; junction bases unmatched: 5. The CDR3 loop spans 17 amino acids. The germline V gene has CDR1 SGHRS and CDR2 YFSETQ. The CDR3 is CASSLEVAGSSYNEQFF. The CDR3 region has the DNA TGCGCCAGCAGCTTGGAGGTAGCGGGAAGCTCCTACAATGAGCAGTTCTTC.

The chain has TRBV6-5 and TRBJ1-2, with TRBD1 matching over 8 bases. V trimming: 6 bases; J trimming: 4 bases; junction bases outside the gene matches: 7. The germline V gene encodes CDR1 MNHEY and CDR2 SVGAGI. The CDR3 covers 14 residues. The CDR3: CASSRQGTGYGYTF. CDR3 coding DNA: TGTGCCAGCAGCCGACAGGGGACGGGCTATGGCTACACCTTC.

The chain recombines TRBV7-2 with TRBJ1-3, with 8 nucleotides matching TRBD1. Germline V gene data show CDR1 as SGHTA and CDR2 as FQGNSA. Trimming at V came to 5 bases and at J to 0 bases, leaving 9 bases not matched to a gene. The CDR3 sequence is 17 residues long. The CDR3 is CASSPRTGSLSGNTIYF. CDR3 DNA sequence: TGTGCCAGCAGCCCCAGGACAGGGTCTCTCTCTGGAAACACCATATATTTT.

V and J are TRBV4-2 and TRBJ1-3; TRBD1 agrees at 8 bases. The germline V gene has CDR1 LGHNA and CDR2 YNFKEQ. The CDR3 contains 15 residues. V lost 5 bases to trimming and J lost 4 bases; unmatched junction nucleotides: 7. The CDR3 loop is CASSKGQGEGNTIYF. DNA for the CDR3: TGTGCCAGCAGCAAAGGACAGGGAGAGGGAAACACCATATATTTT.

The CDR3 DNA reads as TGTGCCAGCGGAGGACAGGCAGGTTATGAAAAACTGTTTTTT. Protein sequence: CASGGQAGYEKLFF. The gene calls are TRBV25-1 and TRBJ1-4, with TRBD1 matching 7 bases. The CDR3 has 14 residues. Germline V CDR1 and CDR2: MGHDK, SYGVNS. V gave up 8 bases and J gave up 6 bases; unmatched junction bases: 9.

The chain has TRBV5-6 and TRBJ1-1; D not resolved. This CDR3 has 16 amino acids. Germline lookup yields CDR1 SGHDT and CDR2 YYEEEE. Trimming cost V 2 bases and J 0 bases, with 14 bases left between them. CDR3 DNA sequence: TGTGCCAGCAGCTTACCCGGGCTCGGGATGAACACTGAAGCTTTCTTT. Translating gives CASSLPGLGMNTEAFF.

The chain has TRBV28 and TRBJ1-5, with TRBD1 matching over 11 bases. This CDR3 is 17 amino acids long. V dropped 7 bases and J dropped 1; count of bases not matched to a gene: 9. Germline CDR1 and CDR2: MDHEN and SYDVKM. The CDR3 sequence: CASTTGGTGGSNQPQHF. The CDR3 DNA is TGTGCCAGCACCACTGGGGGGACAGGGGGAAGCAATCAGCCCCAGCATTTT.

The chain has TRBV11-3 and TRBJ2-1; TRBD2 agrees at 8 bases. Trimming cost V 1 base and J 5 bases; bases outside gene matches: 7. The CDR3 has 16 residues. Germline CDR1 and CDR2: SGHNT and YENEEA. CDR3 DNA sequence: TGTGCCAGCAGCTTAGCCAGCGGGAGTGGCCACAATGAGCAGTTCTTC. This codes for CASSLASGSGHNEQFF.